This TCR beta chain came from a study of OX40 agonist ivuxolimab in advanced cancers. Study information: Patients were dosed intravenously with ivuxolimab at 0.01 to 10 mg/kg every 2 weeks. Study findings and constraints: Partial responders at 0.1-3.0 mg/kg had among the lowest clonal expansion.

The data were produced by immunoSEQ multiplex PCR, yet TCRdb's version contains in-frame clones alone and is incomplete. The sample carries about 81,000 clones, more than 85% recorded once. This CDR3 is 14 amino acids long. V was shortened by 0 bases and J by 12 bases, with 17 bases between the two germline ends. CDR1 is LGHNA and CDR2 is YSLEER in the germline V gene. Note on this clone: The antigen remains undetermined.

The material sequenced was CD4+ or CD8+ T cells sorted from blood, taken in a trial of the OX40 agonist ivuxolimab. The J gene is TRBJ1-1, the V gene TRBV4-3, with D maybe TRBD1 (5 bases). This TCR derives from an adult with an advanced solid tumor such as melanoma, head and neck, liver or kidney cancer. DNA of the CDR3: TGCGCCAGCAGCCAAGACCGGGATGAAGGGACTCCTTTCTTT. The encoded protein is CASSQDRDEGTPFF.